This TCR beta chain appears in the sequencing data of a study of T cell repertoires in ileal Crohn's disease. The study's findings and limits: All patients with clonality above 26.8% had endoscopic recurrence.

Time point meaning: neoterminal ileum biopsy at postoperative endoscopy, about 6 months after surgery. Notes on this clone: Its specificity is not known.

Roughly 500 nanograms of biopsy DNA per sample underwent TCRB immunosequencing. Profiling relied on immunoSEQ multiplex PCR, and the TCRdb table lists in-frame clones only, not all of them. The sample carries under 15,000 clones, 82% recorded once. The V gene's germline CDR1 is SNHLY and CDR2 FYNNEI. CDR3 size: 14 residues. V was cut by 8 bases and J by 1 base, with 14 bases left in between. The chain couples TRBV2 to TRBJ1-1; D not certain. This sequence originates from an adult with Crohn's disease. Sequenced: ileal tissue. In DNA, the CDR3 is TGTGCCAGCGGAGTCGGGGTAGGGAACACTGAAGCTTTCTTT. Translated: CASGVGVGNTEAFF.